This TCR beta chain is from a study of cytomegalovirus exposure and HLA in healthy donors. The germline V and J ends were trimmed by 5 bases and 0 bases, with 8 bases remaining between them. In germline, CDR1 is GTSNPN, CDR2 SVGIG (reference sequence). The CDR3 runs to 14 residues. Primers included in the PCR were 60 Vbeta and 13 Jbeta primers. Data came from immunoSEQ multiplex PCR; TCRdb stores just in-frame clones and leaves some out. The table has approximately 130,000 clones, over 70% seen once. In this sample, this clone turned up once. Its antigen is still unknown. General study results and limits: The listing of 150 to 200 TCR beta chains classed them as cytomegalovirus-associated. The likely origin of a cluster of highly shared sequence variants was a sequencing artifact. Confirmation in vitro established that a few CMV-associated chains were specific for CMV antigens. CMV serostatus alone was available as immune exposure information.

The receptor's source is a man under 40 in good health and CMV-seronegative. The sample taken for sequencing was PBMCs. V gene TRBV30 combines with J gene TRBJ2-6, with D unclear. The CDR3 sequence: CAWGLISGANVLTF. DNA for the CDR3: TGTGCCTGGGGCCTCATCTCTGGGGCCAACGTCCTGACTTTC.